The present entry profiles one TCR beta chain with its context. Its specificity is unknown. The sample is drawn from a study of cytomegalovirus exposure and HLA in healthy donors. General study findings and limits: A missense variant in DCLRE1C was later tied to TCR beta V- and J-gene trimming. Segments of the TCR beta V type were, in most cases, productive about 90% or about 30% of the time in an earlier analysis. TCR beta sequences reportedly predicted most subjects' HLA-A and HLA-B alleles accurately.

The PCR ran on 60 Vbeta and 13 Jbeta primers. Profiling relied on immunoSEQ multiplex PCR, and the TCRdb table lists in-frame clones only, not all of them. The data contain 100,000 to 150,000 clones, roughly 80% of them seen just once; the ten biggest clones take up approximately 1.2%. It was healthy bone marrow donors who served as donors. The sequence was collected from a female donor in good health and CMV-seronegative. Sequenced sample: PBMCs.

CDR3: CATSRVPSGEQYF. The CDR3 DNA follows: TGTGCCACCAGCAGGGTCCCGTCGGGTGAGCAGTACTTC. The chain has TRBV15 and TRBJ2-7; D is undetermined. This CDR3 has 13 residues. Trimming left V 3 bases short and J 7 bases short, with 13 bases between. Germline V CDR1 and CDR2: LNHNV, YYDKDF (reference sequence).